The following is a T cell receptor beta chain sequence with its context. The antigen remains unidentified. Sampled while nominally healthy, donors likely had unrecorded immune exposures. The PCR had 60 Vbeta and 13 Jbeta primers. Assay: immunoSEQ multiplex PCR; the TCRdb copy retains only in-frame clones and omits some. The profile shows more than 75,000 clones, 79% of them singletons. These data are taken from a study of cytomegalovirus exposure and HLA in healthy donors. Study in general: Among the roughly 400 genotyped donors, about 81% were placed in the Caucasian-associated ancestry cluster.

Germline V gene data show CDR1 as SGHDT and CDR2 as YYEEEE. The CDR3 length is 14 residues. The ends were cut back, 0 bases at V and 0 bases at J, with 6 bases in the middle. Study-level results: In a later analysis, HLA-associated beta chains showed higher expansion and lower generation probabilities than comparable chains.

This clonotype was obtained from a woman in her 40s in good health and CMV-seronegative. The rearrangement joins TRBV5-6 to TRBJ2-5; D remains ambiguous. Sample: PBMCs. The CDR3 loop reads CASSLAAYQETQYF. The CDR3 DNA follows: TGTGCCAGCAGCTTGGCAGCGTACCAAGAGACCCAGTACTTC.